This TCR beta chain was documented in a study of blood T cells in healthy people across ages. Findings and caveats of the study: Unsorted PBMCs blocked a conclusive comparison of naive and antigen-experienced cells. Donors of long life had a larger count of naive CD4+ cells and greater diversity than aged donors.

Sample-barcoded 5' priming and a J-beta primer mix drove a second PCR of 7 to 11 cycles. Every single cDNA molecule received a tag from a template-switch adaptor with 12 random nucleotides. TCRdb re-derived calls from the 5' RACE reads in MiXCR, one entry per CDR3 protein. The sample has 720,000 or so distinct CDR3 sequences, approximately 40% seen once. In regard to this clonotype: Its antigen is not known.

Germline-derived CDR1 and CDR2 are SGHVS and FNYEAQ. V was cut by 3 bases and J by 10 bases, with 16 bases left in between. This CDR3 has 14 residues. The sequencing input was blood. This chain connects TRBV7-6 to TRBJ2-1; D tentatively reads TRBD1 or TRBD2 (5 bases each). The sequence came from a man aged 80 or over in good health. Here the CDR3 reads CASSLGTTTYEQFF. In DNA form, the CDR3 reads TGTGCCAGCAGCTTGGGGACGACTACCTACGAGCAGTTCTTC.